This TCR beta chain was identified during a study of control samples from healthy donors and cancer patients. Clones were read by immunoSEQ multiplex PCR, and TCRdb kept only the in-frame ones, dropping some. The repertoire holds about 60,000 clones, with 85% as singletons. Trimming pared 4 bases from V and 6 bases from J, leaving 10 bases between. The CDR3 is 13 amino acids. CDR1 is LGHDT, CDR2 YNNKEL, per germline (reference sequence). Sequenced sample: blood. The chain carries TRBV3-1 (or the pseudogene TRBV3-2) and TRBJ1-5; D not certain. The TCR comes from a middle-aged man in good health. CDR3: CASSRQVGQPQHF. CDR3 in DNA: TGTGCCAGCAGCCGGCAGGTCGGTCAGCCCCAGCATTTT.